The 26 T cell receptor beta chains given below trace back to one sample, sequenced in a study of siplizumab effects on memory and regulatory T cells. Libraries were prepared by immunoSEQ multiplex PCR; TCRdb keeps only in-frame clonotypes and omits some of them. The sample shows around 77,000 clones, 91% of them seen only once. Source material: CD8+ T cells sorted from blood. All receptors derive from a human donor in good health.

CDR3 in DNA: TGTGCCAGCGGATATATCTACGGACTAGATGCCTCCTACGAGCAGTACTTC. Protein: CASGYIYGLDASYEQYF. J is TRBJ2-7 and V is TRBV2, with 7 bases that match TRBD2. Germline V gives CDR1 SNHLY, CDR2 FYNNEI. Trimming at V came to 8 bases and at J to 0 bases, leaving 16 bases not matched to a gene. The CDR3 runs to 17 residues. Based on the CDR3 plus reference TRBV2 and TRBJ2-7, the full variable domain is EPEVTQTPSHQVTQMGQEVILRCVPISNHLYFYWYRQILGQKVEFLVSFYNNEISEKSEIFDDQFSVERPDGSNFTLKIRSTKLEDSAMYFCASGYIYGLDASYEQYFGPGTRLTVT.

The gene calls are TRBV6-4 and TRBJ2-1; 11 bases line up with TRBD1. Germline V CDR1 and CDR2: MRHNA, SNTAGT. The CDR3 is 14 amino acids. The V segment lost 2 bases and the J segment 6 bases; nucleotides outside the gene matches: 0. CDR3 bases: TGTGCCAGCAGTGACGGGACAGGGGGCAATGAGCAGTTCTTC. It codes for CASSDGTGGNEQFF.

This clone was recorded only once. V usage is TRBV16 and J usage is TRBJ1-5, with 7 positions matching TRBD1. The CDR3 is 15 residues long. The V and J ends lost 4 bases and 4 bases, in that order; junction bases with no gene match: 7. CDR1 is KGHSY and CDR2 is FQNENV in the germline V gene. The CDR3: CASSPYTGENQPQHF. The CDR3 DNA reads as TGTGCCAGCAGCCCTTATACAGGGGAAAATCAGCCCCAGCATTTT.

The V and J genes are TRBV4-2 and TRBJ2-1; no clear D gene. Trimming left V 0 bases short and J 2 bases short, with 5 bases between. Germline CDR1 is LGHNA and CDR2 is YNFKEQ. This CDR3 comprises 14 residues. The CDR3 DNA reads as TGTGCCAGCAGCCAAGAAAGGGCCTACAATGAGCAGTTCTTC. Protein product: CASSQERAYNEQFF.

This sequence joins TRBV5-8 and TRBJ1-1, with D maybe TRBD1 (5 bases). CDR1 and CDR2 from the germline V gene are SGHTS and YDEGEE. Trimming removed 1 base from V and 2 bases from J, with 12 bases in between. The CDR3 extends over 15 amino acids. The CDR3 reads CASSLLDRLNTEAFF. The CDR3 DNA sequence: TGTGCCAGCAGCTTGTTAGACAGACTAAACACTGAAGCTTTCTTT.

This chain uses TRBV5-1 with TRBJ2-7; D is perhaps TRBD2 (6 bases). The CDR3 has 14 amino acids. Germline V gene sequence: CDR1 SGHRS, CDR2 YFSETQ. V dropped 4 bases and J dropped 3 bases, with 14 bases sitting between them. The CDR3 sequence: CASSGPRDFYEQYF. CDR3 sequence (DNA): TGCGCCAGCAGCGGTCCACGGGACTTCTACGAGCAGTACTTC. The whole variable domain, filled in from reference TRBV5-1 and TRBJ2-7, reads KAGVTQTPRYLIKTRGQQVTLSCSPISGHRSVSWYQQTPGQGLQFLFEYFSETQRNKGNFPGRFSGRQFSNSRSEMNVSTLELGDSALYLCASSGPRDFYEQYFGPGTRLTVT.

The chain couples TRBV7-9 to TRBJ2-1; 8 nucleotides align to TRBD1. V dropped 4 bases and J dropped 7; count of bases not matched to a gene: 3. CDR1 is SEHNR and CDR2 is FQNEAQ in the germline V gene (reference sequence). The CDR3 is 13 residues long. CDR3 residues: CASSSYRGNEQFF. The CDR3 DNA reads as TGTGCCAGCAGCTCTTACAGGGGGAATGAGCAGTTCTTC.

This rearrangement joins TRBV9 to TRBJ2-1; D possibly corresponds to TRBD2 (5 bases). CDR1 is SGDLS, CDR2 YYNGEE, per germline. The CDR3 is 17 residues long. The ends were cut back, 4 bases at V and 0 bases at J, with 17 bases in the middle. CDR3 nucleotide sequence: TGTGCCAGCAGCCCTTTTTGGGAGATGAGCTCCTACAATGAGCAGTTCTTC. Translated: CASSPFWEMSSYNEQFF.

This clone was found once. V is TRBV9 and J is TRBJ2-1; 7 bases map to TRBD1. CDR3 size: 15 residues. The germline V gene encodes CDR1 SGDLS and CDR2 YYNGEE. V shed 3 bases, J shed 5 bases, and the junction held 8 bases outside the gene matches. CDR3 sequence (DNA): TGTGCCAGCAGCGACCCTCACGGACAGGACAATGAGCAGTTCTTC. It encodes CASSDPHGQDNEQFF.

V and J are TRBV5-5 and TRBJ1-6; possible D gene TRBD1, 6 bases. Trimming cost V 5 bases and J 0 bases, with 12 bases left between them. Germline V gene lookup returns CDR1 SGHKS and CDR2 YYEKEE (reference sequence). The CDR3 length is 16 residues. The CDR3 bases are TGTGCCAGCAGTACCGACAGGAGCTCCTATAATTCACCCCTCCACTTT. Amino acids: CASSTDRSSYNSPLHF.

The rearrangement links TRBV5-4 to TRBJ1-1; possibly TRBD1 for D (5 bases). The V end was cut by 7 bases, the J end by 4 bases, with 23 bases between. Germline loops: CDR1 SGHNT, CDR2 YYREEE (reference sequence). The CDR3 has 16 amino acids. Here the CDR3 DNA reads TGTGCCAGCGGCCCTGGGTGGGGCGCGGGGAGCACTGAAGCTTTCTTT. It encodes CASGPGWGAGSTEAFF.

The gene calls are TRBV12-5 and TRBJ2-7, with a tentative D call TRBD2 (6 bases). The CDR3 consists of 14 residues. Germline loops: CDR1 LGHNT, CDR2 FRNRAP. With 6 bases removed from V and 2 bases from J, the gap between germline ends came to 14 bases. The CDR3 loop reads CASGVPGLAYEQYF. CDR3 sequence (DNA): TGTGCTAGTGGCGTACCGGGACTGGCCTACGAGCAGTACTTC.

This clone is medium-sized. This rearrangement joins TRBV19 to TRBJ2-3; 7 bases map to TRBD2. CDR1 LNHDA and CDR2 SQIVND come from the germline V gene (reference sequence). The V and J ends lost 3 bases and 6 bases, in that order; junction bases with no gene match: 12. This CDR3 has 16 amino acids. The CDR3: CASSIGAGEGTDTQYF. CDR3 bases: TGTGCCAGTAGTATTGGGGCGGGAGAAGGTACCGATACGCAGTATTTT.

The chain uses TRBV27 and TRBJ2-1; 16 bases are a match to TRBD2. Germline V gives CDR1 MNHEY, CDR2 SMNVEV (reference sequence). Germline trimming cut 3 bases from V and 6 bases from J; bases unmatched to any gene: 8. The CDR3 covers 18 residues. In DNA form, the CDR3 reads TGTGCCAGCAGTTTGACCCCGGGACTAGCGGGAGGGCCCAATGAGCAGTTCTTC. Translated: CASSLTPGLAGGPNEQFF.

Written as DNA, the CDR3 is TGTGCCAGCAGCTTAGCCTCGAACAGGTATACTGAAGCTTTCTTT. Protein sequence: CASSLASNRYTEAFF. This chain links TRBV11-2 with TRBJ1-1; D might be TRBD1 (5 bases). V lost 1 base and J 5 bases, leaving 14 bases between the germline ends. CDR1 and CDR2 (germline): SGHAT, FQNNGV. The length of the CDR3 is 15 residues.

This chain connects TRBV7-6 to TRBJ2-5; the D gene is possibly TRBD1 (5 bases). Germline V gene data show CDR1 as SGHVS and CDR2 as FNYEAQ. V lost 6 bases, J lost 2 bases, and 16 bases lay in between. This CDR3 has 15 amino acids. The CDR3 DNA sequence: TGTGCCAGCAGTTCCATTGACAGACCTCAAGAGACCCAGTACTTC. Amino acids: CASSSIDRPQETQYF.

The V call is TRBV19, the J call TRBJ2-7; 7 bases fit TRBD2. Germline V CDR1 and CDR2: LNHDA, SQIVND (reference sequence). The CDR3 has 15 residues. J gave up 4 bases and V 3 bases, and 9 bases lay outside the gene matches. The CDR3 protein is CASSMGSSGNYEQYF. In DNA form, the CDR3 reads TGTGCCAGTAGTATGGGGTCCAGCGGGAATTACGAGCAGTACTTC.

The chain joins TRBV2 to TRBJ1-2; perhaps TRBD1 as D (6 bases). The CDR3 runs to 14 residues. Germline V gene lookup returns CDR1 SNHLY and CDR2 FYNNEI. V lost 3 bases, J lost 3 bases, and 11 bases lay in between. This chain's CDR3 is CASSESQGHYGYTF. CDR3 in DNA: TGTGCCAGCAGTGAGTCTCAGGGGCACTATGGCTACACCTTC.

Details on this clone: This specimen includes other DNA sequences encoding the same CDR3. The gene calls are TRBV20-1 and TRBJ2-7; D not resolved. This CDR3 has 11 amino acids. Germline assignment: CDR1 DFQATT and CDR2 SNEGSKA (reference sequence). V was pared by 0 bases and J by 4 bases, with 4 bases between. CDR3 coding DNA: TGCAGTGCTAGAGATGGATACGAGCAGTACTTC. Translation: CSARDGYEQYF.

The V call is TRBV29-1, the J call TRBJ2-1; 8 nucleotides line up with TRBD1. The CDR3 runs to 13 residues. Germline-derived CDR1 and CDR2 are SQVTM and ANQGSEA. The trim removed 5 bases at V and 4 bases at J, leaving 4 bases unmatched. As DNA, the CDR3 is TGCAGCGTTAGACAGGGGCAGTACAATGAGCAGTTCTTC. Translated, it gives CSVRQGQYNEQFF.

The CDR3 protein is CASTRQMGAHEQYF. In DNA form, the CDR3 reads TGTGCCAGCACCCGACAAATGGGAGCACACGAGCAGTACTTC. V usage is TRBV27 and J usage is TRBJ2-7; tentatively, D is TRBD2 (5 bases). V was pared by 7 bases and J by 5 bases, with 18 bases between. Germline assignment: CDR1 MNHEY and CDR2 SMNVEV (reference sequence). This CDR3 contains 14 residues.

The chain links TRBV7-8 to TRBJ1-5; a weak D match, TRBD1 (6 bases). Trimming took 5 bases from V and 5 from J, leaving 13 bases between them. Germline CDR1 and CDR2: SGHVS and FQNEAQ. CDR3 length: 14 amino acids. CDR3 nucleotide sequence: TGTGCCAGCAGCCGCGACAGGAGGGATCAGCCCCAGCATTTT. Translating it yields CASSRDRRDQPQHF.

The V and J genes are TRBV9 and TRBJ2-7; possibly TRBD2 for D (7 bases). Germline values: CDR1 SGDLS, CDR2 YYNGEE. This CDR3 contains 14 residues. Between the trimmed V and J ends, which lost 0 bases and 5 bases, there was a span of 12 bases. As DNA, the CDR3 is TGTGCCAGCAGCGTAGGGGGGGGGCTGGACGAGCAGTACTTC. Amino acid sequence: CASSVGGGLDEQYF.

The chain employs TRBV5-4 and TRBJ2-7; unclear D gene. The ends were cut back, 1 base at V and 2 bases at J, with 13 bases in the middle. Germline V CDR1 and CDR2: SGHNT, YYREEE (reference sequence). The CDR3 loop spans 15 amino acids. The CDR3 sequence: CASSLYIDPTYEQYF. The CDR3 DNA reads TGTGCCAGCAGCTTGTATATAGATCCCACCTACGAGCAGTACTTC.

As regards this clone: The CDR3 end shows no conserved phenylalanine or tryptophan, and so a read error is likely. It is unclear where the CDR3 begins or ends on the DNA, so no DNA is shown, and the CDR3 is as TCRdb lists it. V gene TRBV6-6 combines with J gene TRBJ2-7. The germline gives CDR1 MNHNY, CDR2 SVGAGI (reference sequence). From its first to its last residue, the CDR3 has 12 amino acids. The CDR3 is CASSSTSGAHFY.

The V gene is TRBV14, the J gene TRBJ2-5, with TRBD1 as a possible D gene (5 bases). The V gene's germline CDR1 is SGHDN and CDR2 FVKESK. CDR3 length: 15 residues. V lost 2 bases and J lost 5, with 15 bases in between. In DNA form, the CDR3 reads TGTGCCAGCAGCCAATTCAGGGTATCGTTGGAGACCCAGTACTTC. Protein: CASSQFRVSLETQYF.